The rows below give T cell receptor beta chains drawn from one sample of a study of T cell responses to AZD1222 COVID-19 vaccine. Generated by immunoSEQ multiplex PCR, the TCRdb table keeps only in-frame clones and is missing some. The table shows some 170,000 clones, with approximately 90% occurring only once. The sample consisted of peripheral blood, taken 28 days after the second dose of the MenACWY control vaccine. These receptors originate from an adult who received the MenACWY meningococcal vaccine as a control. CDR3s include the opening cysteine and the closing phenylalanine or tryptophan. Each record gives: D gene, V gene, clone size, CDR3 length, J gene, CDR3 DNA, CDR3 protein. The D gene is left open where the match is weak. The size field is filled for only some rows; it gives once, few, many or a size class.

>TRBD2|TRBV14|.|15|TRBJ2-7
TGTGCCAGCAGCCAAGGGGTAGCGGGAGTCTACGAGCAGTACTTC
CASSQGVAGVYEQYF
>.|TRBV30|once|13|TRBJ2-7
TGTGCCTGGGCTAGGAAGGGGGGCTACGAGCAGTACTTC
CAWARKGGYEQYF
>TRBD1|TRBV11-1|.|14|TRBJ1-6
TGTGCCAGCACCAGGACAGGGGCGGATTCACCCCTCCACTTT
CASTRTGADSPLHF
>.|TRBV7-9|.|14|TRBJ1-6
TGTGCCAGCAGCCAGGGGCATCCGAATTCACCCCTCCACTTT
CASSQGHPNSPLHF
>TRBD1|TRBV19|.|15|TRBJ1-5
TGTGCCAGTAGTATAGTCGGGACAGGAATAGGGCCCCAGCATTTT
CASSIVGTGIGPQHF
>.|TRBV19|few|11|TRBJ1-1
TGTGCCAGTAGTGAAAACACTGAAGCTTTCTTT
CASSENTEAFF
>.|TRBV20-1|.|14|TRBJ2-7
TGCAGTGCTAGTCGGGGACCAGCGGTTGACGAGCAGTGCTTC
CSASRGPAVDEQCF
>.|TRBV19|once|14|TRBJ2-7
TGTGCCAGTAGTATGACTAGTCCGTCCTACGAGCAGTACTTC
CASSMTSPSYEQYF
>.|TRBV19|.|14|TRBJ1-1
TGTGCCAGTAGTATCCTAGGGGGGAGCACTGAAGCTTTCTTT
CASSILGGSTEAFF
>.|TRBV11-2|once|14|TRBJ1-1
TGTGCCAGCAGCCCGGAGAGGGTAGGGACTGAAGCTTTCTTT
CASSPERVGTEAFF
>.|TRBV6-2/TRBV6-3|.|15|TRBJ2-7
TGTGCCAGCAGTTACGGGAGATCACTTTACCACGAGCAGTACTTC
CASSYGRSLYHEQYF
>.|TRBV11-1|.|15|TRBJ2-2
TGTGCCAGCAGCTTAGTCGTAGGGAACACCGGGGAGCTGTTTTTT
CASSLVVGNTGELFF
>.|TRBV9|.|15|TRBJ2-3
TGTGCCAGCACGGAAGCGGCGATACACACAGATACGCAGTATTTT
CASTEAAIHTDTQYF
>TRBD2|TRBV10-1|.|17|TRBJ2-7
TGCGCCAGCAGTGCAGTGACTAGCGGGCCCATCCCCTTCGAGCAGTACTTC
CASSAVTSGPIPFEQYF
>TRBD1|TRBV6-5|.|15|TRBJ2-2
TGTGCCAGCAGTTACCAGACAGGGATCACCGGGGAGCTGTTTTTT
CASSYQTGITGELFF
>.|TRBV7-9|many|11|TRBJ1-2
TGTGCCACCAGCCAAACAATTGGCTACACCTTC
CATSQTIGYTF
>.|TRBV19|.|15|TRBJ1-2
TGTGCCAGTAGTGGGGGGACTGCCGCTAACTATGGCTACACCTTC
CASSGGTAANYGYTF
>TRBD1|TRBV29-1|once|13|TRBJ1-1
TGCAGCGGGAACAGGGGAAGTTACACTGAAGCTTTCTTT
CSGNRGSYTEAFF
>.|TRBV28|.|14|TRBJ1-2
TGTGCCACTACAGGACGGACCACTTTCTATGGCTACACCTTC
CATTGRTTFYGYTF
>.|TRBV2|.|15|TRBJ1-5
TGTGCCAGCAGTGCGGGACTCCCTAGCAATCAGCCCCAGCATTTT
CASSAGLPSNQPQHF
>.|TRBV3-1/TRBV3-2|.|14|TRBJ2-7
TGTGCCAGCAGCCAAACCGTTTCTTCCTACGAGCAGTACTTC
CASSQTVSSYEQYF
>TRBD2|TRBV18|.|16|TRBJ2-7
TGTGCCAGCTCACTACTAGCGGGAGAGTCTTATTACGAGCAGTACTTC
CASSLLAGESYYEQYF
>TRBD1|TRBV11-2|.|15|TRBJ1-1
TGTGCCAGCAGCTCCCAGACAGGGGTGGACACTGAAGCTTTCTTT
CASSSQTGVDTEAFF
>TRBD1|TRBV6-5|.|14|TRBJ1-2
TGTGCCAGCAGCAACCTCGGACAGGGGGCTGGCTACACCTTC
CASSNLGQGAGYTF
>.|TRBV28|.|14|TRBJ2-7
TGTGCCAGCAGTTTACAGGGTTACATTTACGAGCAGTACTTC
CASSLQGYIYEQYF
>.|TRBV28|.|12|TRBJ2-7
TGTGCCAGCAGTTTATCGGACTACGAGCAGTACTTC
CASSLSDYEQYF
>.|TRBV27|.|16|TRBJ2-7
TGTGCCAGCAGTACCCAACAGGTGAATCCCTCCTACGAGCAGTACTTC
CASSTQQVNPSYEQYF
>TRBD1|TRBV19|.|15|TRBJ2-5
TGTGCCAGTAGTGTGAGGGACAGGGGGCAAGAGACCCAGTACTTC
CASSVRDRGQETQYF
>TRBD1|TRBV7-9|few|15|TRBJ2-7
TGTGCCAGCAGCTCAGGACAGGGGGAAAACTACGAGCAGTACTTC
CASSSGQGENYEQYF
>.|TRBV3-1/TRBV3-2|.|16|TRBJ2-7
TGTGCCAGCAGCCAAGTTAGGACGGGACGGTCCTACGAGCAGTACTTC
CASSQVRTGRSYEQYF
>.|TRBV3-1/TRBV3-2|.|16|TRBJ2-1
TGTGCCAGCAGCCAAGTTCTATTGCCAGCATACAATGAGCAGTTCTTC
CASSQVLLPAYNEQFF
>.|TRBV18|once|15|TRBJ2-6
TGTGCCAGCTCACCACCGGCCTCTGGGGCCAACGTCCTGACTTTC
CASSPPASGANVLTF
>TRBD2|TRBV6-2/TRBV6-3|.|15|TRBJ2-1
TGTGCCAGCAGTTACTGGGCGGGAGGGGGTAATGAGCAGTTCTTC
CASSYWAGGGNEQFF
>.|TRBV14|.|13|TRBJ2-7
TGTGCCAGCAGCCAAGTAGTTGGCTACGAGCAGTACTTC
CASSQVVGYEQYF
>.|TRBV2|.|15|TRBJ1-5
TGTGCCAGCAGTGAGGGGGCGCTTAGCAATCAGCCCCAGCATTTT
CASSEGALSNQPQHF
>.|TRBV11-2|.|17|TRBJ2-1
TGTGCCAGCAGCTTAGGGTCTTATCTGGGGACCTACAATGAGCAGTTCTTC
CASSLGSYLGTYNEQFF
>TRBD2|TRBV7-2|.|15|TRBJ2-3
TGTGCCAGCAGCCCTGAGAGCGGGGGCCCAGATACGCAGTATTTT
CASSPESGGPDTQYF
>TRBD2|TRBV27|.|16|TRBJ2-1
TGTGCCAGCATCAGACTAGCGGGAGGACAAGGTAATGAGCAGTTCTTC
CASIRLAGGQGNEQFF
>.|TRBV6-5|.|14|TRBJ1-2
TGTGCCAGCAGTTACTCGATACAGAACTATGGCTACACCTTC
CASSYSIQNYGYTF
>.|TRBV30|.|13|TRBJ1-1
TGTGCCTGGAGTCGGGTAGTGAACACTGAAGCTTTCTTT
CAWSRVVNTEAFF
>.|TRBV6-5|.|15|TRBJ2-2
TGTGCCAGCAGAGTAGCCGACAGAAACACCGGGGAGCTGTTTTTT
CASRVADRNTGELFF
>.|TRBV19|.|15|TRBJ2-5
TGTGCCAGTAGTATGGGGGCGGGAGTTCAAGAGACCCAGTACTTC
CASSMGAGVQETQYF
>.|TRBV29-1|.|18|TRBJ2-3
TGCAGCGTTCCAAATGCCGGACGCAGGGTTACGAGCACAGATACGCAGTATTTT
CSVPNAGRRVTSTDTQYF
>.|TRBV27|.|14|TRBJ1-1
TGTGCCAGCAGTCTAAGACGGCTGAACACTGAAGCTTTCTTT
CASSLRRLNTEAFF
>TRBD1|TRBV6-1|.|16|TRBJ2-7
TGTGCCAGCAGTGGACTACCGGGACAGAGTTTTCCGGAGCAGTACTTC
CASSGLPGQSFPEQYF
>TRBD1|TRBV28|.|15|TRBJ2-7
TGTGCCAGCAGCCGACCAGGACAGGGCCGGAACGAGCAGTACTTC
CASSRPGQGRNEQYF
>.|TRBV6-5|.|16|TRBJ2-2
TGTGCCAGCAGTTACAACAGGGTACGGGGCACCGGGGAGCTGTTTTTT
CASSYNRVRGTGELFF
>.|TRBV5-1|.|18|TRBJ1-1
TGCGCCAGCAGCTTGGAGGAATGGGGAAGGGTCCCGGGGCCAGGGGCTTTCTTT
CASSLEEWGRVPGPGAFF
>.|TRBV23-1|.|16|TRBJ2-2
TGCGCCAGCAGTCAGTCTCTCGGCAGGGCTACCGGGGAGCTGTTTTTT
CASSQSLGRATGELFF
>.|TRBV4-2|medium-sized|17|TRBJ2-2
TGTGCCAGCAGCCATCCCGCCGGCGCGCCGAACACCGGGGAGCTGTTTTTT
CASSHPAGAPNTGELFF
>.|TRBV29-1|once|11|TRBJ1-3
TGCAGCGTTGATGATTGGAACACCATATATTTT
CSVDDWNTIYF